One and the same sample provided the 8 T cell receptor beta chains below, sequenced in a study of OX40 agonist ivuxolimab in advanced cancers. TCRdb keeps only in-frame clones here, not all; method: immunoSEQ multiplex PCR. The sample gives 95,000 to 150,000 clones, just under 95% of which show up once; about 0.14% is in the top ten. Material: CD4+ or CD8+ T cells sorted from blood, obtained in a trial of the OX40 agonist ivuxolimab. The receptors were gathered from an adult with an advanced solid tumor such as melanoma, head and neck, liver or kidney cancer.

The V gene is TRBV6-6, the J gene TRBJ2-7; D not resolved. The length of the CDR3 is 14 residues. The V end lost 4 bases, the J end lost 6 bases, and 16 bases lay between the germline ends. The germline V gene has CDR1 MNHNY and CDR2 SVGAGI (reference sequence). The CDR3 loop reads CASSLARTSGEQYF. The CDR3 DNA sequence: TGTGCCAGCAGTTTGGCCCGGACCTCCGGCGAGCAGTACTTC.

The J gene is TRBJ1-5, the V gene TRBV18, with 7 bases lining up with TRBD1. There are 14 residues in the CDR3. The V gene end was trimmed by 5 bases and the J gene end by 6 bases; junction bases not matched to a gene: 7. Germline V gene data show CDR1 as KGHSH and CDR2 as LQKENI. CDR3 nucleotide sequence: TGTGCCAGCTCAGCGGGACAGCAAACTCAGCCCCAGCATTTT. Protein: CASSAGQQTQPQHF.

This clone was counted a few times. The chain combines TRBV7-9 with TRBJ1-6; no firm D call. CDR3 length: 15 amino acids. CDR1 is SEHNR, CDR2 FQNEAQ, per germline (reference sequence). The V end lost 5 bases, the J end lost 6 bases, and 14 bases lay between the germline ends. CDR3 bases: TGTGCCAGCAGCGGCTCGGGCAGACCTAATTCACCCCTCCACTTT. It yields the protein CASSGSGRPNSPLHF.

This rearrangement joins TRBV4-1 to TRBJ1-5; 7 bases align to TRBD1. The CDR3 spans 14 residues. The J segment lost 9 bases and the V segment lost 1 base, leaving 6 bases of the junction unmatched. Germline values: CDR1 MGHRA, CDR2 YSYEKL. CDR3 protein: CASSQGQGLLPQHF. In DNA, the CDR3 is TGCGCCAGCAGCCAAGGACAGGGCCTGTTGCCCCAGCATTTT.

The V gene is TRBV6-5, the J gene TRBJ2-1; no definite D call. Germline assignment: CDR1 MNHEY and CDR2 SVGAGI. The CDR3 runs to 15 residues. V was pared by 5 bases and J by 8 bases, with 19 bases between. The DNA of the CDR3 is TGTGCCAGCAGTACCGGACGGTTGGCGCGCGATGAGCAGTTCTTC. This sequence encodes CASSTGRLARDEQFF.

The J gene is TRBJ1-1, the V gene TRBV29-1, with 7 bases matching TRBD1. CDR3 length: 13 residues. Germline values: CDR1 SQVTM, CDR2 ANQGSEA. Germline trimming cut 2 bases from V and 4 bases from J; bases unmatched to any gene: 4. The CDR3 loop reads CSVEKGASTEAFF. Written as DNA, the CDR3 is TGCAGCGTTGAAAAGGGGGCGAGCACTGAAGCTTTCTTT. The whole variable domain, remainder taken from reference TRBV29-1 and TRBJ1-1, is SAVISQKPSRDICQRGTSLTIQCQVDSQVTMMFWYRQQPGQSLTLIATANQGSEATYESGFVIDKFPISRPNLTFSTLTVSNMSPEDSSIYLCSVEKGASTEAFFGQGTRLTVV.

This chain connects TRBV15 to TRBJ2-7; 11 bases align to TRBD2. CDR1 is LNHNV and CDR2 is YYDKDF in the germline V gene (reference sequence). V lost 3 bases and J lost 3; bases outside the gene matches: 10. This CDR3 has 17 amino acids. CDR3 protein: CATSSRSSGGNLYEQYF. The CDR3 DNA is TGTGCCACCAGCAGCCGTTCTAGCGGGGGGAACCTCTACGAGCAGTACTTC.

J is TRBJ2-1 and V is TRBV19; 12 bases align to TRBD2. Germline trimming cut 5 bases from V and 3 bases from J; bases unmatched to any gene: 26. Germline CDR1 LNHDA, CDR2 SQIVND (reference sequence). This CDR3 comprises 23 residues. The CDR3 DNA reads TGTGCCAGTAGTTTCCGGGGGAGAGGGGCGCCTTCCGGGACTAGCGGGCGCTACAATGAGCAGTTCTTC. Its translation is CASSFRGRGAPSGTSGRYNEQFF.